Listed below are T cell receptor beta chains from one sample, sequenced in a study of a mutant IDH1 vaccine in newly diagnosed glioma. The data were produced by immunoSEQ multiplex PCR, yet TCRdb's version contains in-frame clones alone and is incomplete. The table includes tens of thousands of clones, over 75% detected once. No cognate antigen is known for these TCRs. This specimen was PBMCs, taken from a glioma patient whose treatment included an IDH1 peptide vaccine. Receptors originate from a woman aged 35 to 49 with glioma. Both conserved end residues are part of each CDR3. Fields, in order: clone size, D gene, V gene, J gene, CDR3 protein, CDR3 DNA. D genes are given only for firm matches. Clone sizes are given selectively: once, few, many, or a class where the clone is expanded.

abundance: few; d_gene: NA; v_gene: TRBV6-6; j_gene: TRBJ1-3; CDR3aa: CASSYSRGGGNTIYF; CDR3nt: TGTGCCAGCAGTTACTCCAGGGGAGGTGGAAACACCATATATTTT
abundance: NA; d_gene: TRBD1; v_gene: TRBV6-5; j_gene: TRBJ1-2; CDR3aa: CASSYKGQESYGYTF; CDR3nt: TGTGCCAGCAGTTACAAGGGACAGGAATCCTATGGCTACACCTTC
abundance: NA; d_gene: NA; v_gene: TRBV7-9; j_gene: TRBJ1-1; CDR3aa: CASSSGQLNTEAFF; CDR3nt: TGTGCCAGCAGCTCCGGACAGCTAAACACTGAAGCTTTCTTT
abundance: once; d_gene: TRBD2; v_gene: TRBV6-6; j_gene: TRBJ2-5; CDR3aa: CASSSTSGGQETQYF; CDR3nt: TGTGCCAGCAGTTCAACTAGCGGGGGGCAAGAGACCCAGTACTTC
abundance: NA; d_gene: NA; v_gene: TRBV7-3; j_gene: TRBJ1-1; CDR3aa: CASSLGSVTEAFF; CDR3nt: TGTGCCAGCAGCTTGGGCTCGGTCACTGAAGCTTTCTTT
abundance: NA; d_gene: NA; v_gene: TRBV27; j_gene: TRBJ1-1; CDR3aa: CASSPAVRTTEAFF; CDR3nt: TGTGCCAGCAGCCCGGCTGTCCGGACCACTGAAGCTTTCTTT
abundance: NA; d_gene: NA; v_gene: TRBV5-6; j_gene: TRBJ1-6; CDR3aa: CASSLRSSPLHF; CDR3nt: TGTGCCAGCAGCCTAAGGTCCTCACCCCTCCACTTT
abundance: once; d_gene: NA; v_gene: TRBV5-1; j_gene: TRBJ1-2; CDR3aa: CASSLEQGSYGYTF; CDR3nt: TGCGCCAGCAGCTTGGAGCAGGGATCCTATGGCTACACCTTC
abundance: few; d_gene: NA; v_gene: TRBV6-5; j_gene: TRBJ1-5; CDR3aa: CASSRRSNQPQHF; CDR3nt: TGTGCCAGCAGTCGCAGAAGCAATCAGCCCCAGCATTTT
abundance: NA; d_gene: NA; v_gene: TRBV5-1; j_gene: TRBJ2-7; CDR3aa: CASSLADGYEQYF; CDR3nt: TGCGCCAGCAGCTTGGCGGACGGTTACGAGCAGTACTTC
abundance: NA; d_gene: NA; v_gene: TRBV2; j_gene: TRBJ2-2; CDR3aa: CASRWNTGELFF; CDR3nt: TGTGCCAGCAGGTGGAACACCGGGGAGCTGTTTTTT
abundance: NA; d_gene: NA; v_gene: TRBV20-1; j_gene: TRBJ2-7; CDR3aa: CSALGADEQYF; CDR3nt: TGCAGTGCCTTGGGGGCTGACGAGCAGTACTTC
abundance: NA; d_gene: NA; v_gene: TRBV30; j_gene: TRBJ1-2; CDR3aa: CAWTQRDTSYGYTF; CDR3nt: TGTGCCTGGACCCAAAGGGACACTTCCTATGGCTACACCTTC
abundance: few; d_gene: NA; v_gene: TRBV9; j_gene: TRBJ1-1; CDR3aa: CASSVDKNLRNTEAFF; CDR3nt: TGTGCCAGCAGCGTAGACAAGAATCTGAGGAACACTGAAGCTTTCTTT
abundance: NA; d_gene: TRBD1; v_gene: TRBV11-2; j_gene: TRBJ1-5; CDR3aa: CASSLESRDRVLPQHF; CDR3nt: TGTGCCAGCAGCTTAGAGTCCCGGGACAGGGTGTTGCCCCAGCATTTT
abundance: NA; d_gene: TRBD1; v_gene: TRBV7-9; j_gene: TRBJ1-2; CDR3aa: CASSGGTATNGYTF; CDR3nt: TGTGCCAGCAGCGGCGGGACAGCTACGAATGGCTACACCTTC
abundance: NA; d_gene: TRBD1; v_gene: TRBV6-5; j_gene: TRBJ1-2; CDR3aa: CASSRGQFYGYTF; CDR3nt: TGTGCCAGCAGCCGGGGACAGTTCTATGGCTACACCTTC
abundance: few; d_gene: TRBD1; v_gene: TRBV27; j_gene: TRBJ1-1; CDR3aa: CASRRDRTSEAFF; CDR3nt: TGTGCCAGCAGGCGGGACAGAACTTCTGAAGCTTTCTTT
abundance: NA; d_gene: NA; v_gene: TRBV10-3; j_gene: TRBJ1-6; CDR3aa: CAISEKLNSPLHF; CDR3nt: TGTGCCATCAGTGAAAAACTTAATTCACCCCTCCACTTT
abundance: NA; d_gene: TRBD1; v_gene: TRBV7-2; j_gene: TRBJ1-2; CDR3aa: CASSLVGTGSGYTF; CDR3nt: TGTGCCAGCAGCTTAGTTGGGACAGGGAGCGGCTACACCTTC
abundance: NA; d_gene: TRBD1; v_gene: TRBV2; j_gene: TRBJ1-4; CDR3aa: CASYRGRDEKLFF; CDR3nt: TGTGCCAGCTACAGGGGGCGTGATGAAAAACTGTTTTTT
abundance: NA; d_gene: NA; v_gene: TRBV30; j_gene: TRBJ1-5; CDR3aa: CAWSLPGAISNQPQHF; CDR3nt: TGTGCCTGGAGTTTACCGGGGGCCATCAGCAATCAGCCCCAGCATTTT
abundance: NA; d_gene: NA; v_gene: TRBV23-1; j_gene: TRBJ1-2; CDR3aa: CASSVRSRKTYGYTF; CDR3nt: TGCGCCAGCAGTGTAAGGAGCAGAAAGACCTATGGCTACACCTTC
abundance: NA; d_gene: NA; v_gene: TRBV19; j_gene: TRBJ1-2; CDR3aa: CASNLGTFNYGYTF; CDR3nt: TGTGCCAGTAACTTGGGGACATTCAACTATGGCTACACCTTC
abundance: NA; d_gene: TRBD2; v_gene: TRBV7-8; j_gene: TRBJ2-5; CDR3aa: CASSLISGEETQYF; CDR3nt: TGTGCCAGCAGCTTAATAAGCGGGGAAGAGACCCAGTACTTC
abundance: few; d_gene: NA; v_gene: TRBV19; j_gene: TRBJ1-4; CDR3aa: CASRGDHNEKLFF; CDR3nt: TGTGCCAGTCGTGGTGACCATAATGAAAAACTGTTTTTT
abundance: NA; d_gene: TRBD1; v_gene: TRBV7-2; j_gene: TRBJ1-1; CDR3aa: CASLQGARTEAFF; CDR3nt: TGTGCCAGCTTGCAGGGGGCGCGCACTGAAGCTTTCTTT
abundance: NA; d_gene: TRBD1; v_gene: TRBV19; j_gene: TRBJ2-3; CDR3aa: CASSITAGGIVDTQYF; CDR3nt: TGTGCCAGTAGTATAACGGCAGGGGGTATAGTAGATACGCAGTATTTT
abundance: NA; d_gene: NA; v_gene: TRBV6-1; j_gene: TRBJ1-5; CDR3aa: CASSDRLGNSNQPQHF; CDR3nt: TGTGCCAGCAGTGATAGATTGGGGAATAGCAATCAGCCCCAGCATTTT
abundance: NA; d_gene: TRBD1; v_gene: TRBV19; j_gene: TRBJ2-7; CDR3aa: CASSKGGQRPYEQYF; CDR3nt: TGTGCCAGTAGTAAAGGGGGCCAACGACCATACGAGCAGTACTTC